This TCR beta chain is from a study of PD-1 blockade in classical Hodgkin lymphoma. Study conclusions and caveats: Patients excluded were those beginning nivolumab under 1 year after ASCT. A significant rise in TCR diversity was seen by C4D1 for CD4+ cells but not for CD8+ cells. At baseline, newly diagnosed patients reportedly showed less TCR diversity than healthy donors. Possibly reflecting disease activity or prior therapy, repertoire differences have causes that remain undefined.

Note on this clone: Its cognate antigen is unknown.

All patients relapsed after autologous stem cell transplantation, and brentuximab vedotin exposure varied. This CDR3 has 16 amino acids. CDR1 MNHEY and CDR2 SMNVEV come from the germline V gene (reference sequence). Trimming took 3 bases from V and 2 from J; bases not matched to a gene: 7. Here immunoSEQ multiplex PCR was the method, and the copy in TCRdb shows in-frame clones only, minus some. This sample has over 70,000 clones, with around 90% found just once. This receptor was identified in a human donor with classical Hodgkin lymphoma. The chain recombines TRBV27 with TRBJ2-5, with 9 bases lining up with TRBD2. The sequencing here drew on peripheral blood mononuclear cells (PBMCs), taken at baseline. CDR3 DNA sequence: TGTGCCAGCAGTTTTCTAGCGGGGACGGGTCAAGAGACCCAGTACTTC. It is translated as CASSFLAGTGQETQYF.